Shown below are 8 T cell receptor beta chains from a single sample sequenced in a study of blood T cell repertoires in COVID-19. The repertoire was sequenced with immunoSEQ multiplex PCR; TCRdb's copy has only in-frame clones and lacks some. The sample shows fewer than 200,000 clones, approximately 87% of them seen only once. The sequencing sample was made of peripheral blood. The origin of the receptors is a man aged 40-49 years with active or convalescent COVID-19.

The CDR3: CASSESGRPTDTQYF. The CDR3 DNA is TGCGCCAGCAGTGAGTCAGGCAGGCCCACAGATACGCAGTATTTT. The rearrangement uses TRBV10-1 and TRBJ2-3; D ambiguous. V lost 0 bases and J lost 2, with 9 bases in between. Germline V gene sequence: CDR1 WNHNN, CDR2 SYGVQD (reference sequence). The CDR3 contains 15 residues.

The chain employs TRBV4-1 and TRBJ2-1; 16 nucleotides line up with TRBD2. Trimming removed 2 bases from V and 0 bases from J; junction bases left unmatched: 10. CDR1 and CDR2 from the germline V gene are MGHRA and YSYEKL. CDR3 length equals 21 residues. The CDR3 sequence is CASSQTTGTSGGVGSYNEQFF. The CDR3 DNA reads as TGCGCCAGCAGCCAAACGACCGGGACTAGCGGGGGGGTAGGCTCCTACAATGAGCAGTTCTTC.

This clone was detected a few times. The chain's CDR3 is CASSQDRDGEKLFF. CDR3 nucleotides: TGTGCCAGCAGCCAGGACAGGGATGGAGAAAAACTGTTTTTT. The chain joins TRBV7-2 to TRBJ1-4; 8 positions agree with TRBD1. The CDR3 runs 14 residues. V shed 5 bases and J 8 bases; nucleotides not matched to a gene: 7. Germline V lookup: CDR1 SGHTA, CDR2 FQGNSA. Drawing the rest from reference TRBV7-2 and TRBJ1-4, the complete variable domain is GAGVSQSPSNKVTEKGKDVELRCDPISGHTALYWYRQSLGQGLEFLIYFQGNSAPDKSGLPSDRFSAERTGGSVSTLTIQRTQQEDSAVYLCASSQDRDGEKLFFGSGTQLSVL.

The genes are TRBV24-1 and TRBJ2-7; D not certain. Per the germline V gene, CDR1 is KGHDR and CDR2 is SFDVKD. The CDR3 totals 13 residues. Trimming left V 3 bases short and J 5 bases short, with 10 bases between. Written as DNA, the CDR3 is TGTGCCACCAGTGATCCCGACATCCACGAGCAGTACTTC. Protein: CATSDPDIHEQYF.

The rearrangement joins TRBV7-9 to TRBJ1-3; 9 bases are shared with TRBD1. V was clipped by 5 bases and J by 3 bases; unmatched bases: 5. Germline V gene lookup returns CDR1 SEHNR and CDR2 FQNEAQ (reference sequence). The length of the CDR3 is 15 residues. This chain's CDR3 is CASSAGQGYGNTIYF. For the CDR3, the DNA is TGTGCCAGCAGCGCCGGACAGGGGTATGGAAACACCATATATTTT.

The chain recombines TRBV6-2 or TRBV6-3 with TRBJ1-5, with 7 bases lining up with TRBD1. Germline-derived CDR1 and CDR2 are MNHEY and SVGEGT. V lost 0 bases, J lost 7 bases, and 9 bases stayed unmatched. The length of the CDR3 is 16 residues. DNA for the CDR3: TGTGCCAGCAGTTACTCAGGGGGCGGTTCGGACCAGCCCCAGCATTTT. This sequence encodes CASSYSGGGSDQPQHF.

The chain is built from TRBV2 and TRBJ1-5; the match to TRBD1 covers 9 bases. CDR3 length equals 13 residues. The J segment lost 4 bases and the V segment lost 8 bases, leaving 3 bases of the junction unmatched. Per germline, CDR1 SNHLY and CDR2 FYNNEI. CDR3 loop: CASEGQGNQPQHF. CDR3 bases: TGTGCCAGCGAGGGACAGGGAAATCAGCCCCAGCATTTT. Looking up the rest from reference TRBV2 and TRBJ1-5 gives the full variable domain: EPEVTQTPSHQVTQMGQEVILRCVPISNHLYFYWYRQILGQKVEFLVSFYNNEISEKSEIFDDQFSVERPDGSNFTLKIRSTKLEDSAMYFCASEGQGNQPQHFGDGTRLSIL.

The V call is TRBV27, the J call TRBJ2-6; tentatively, D is TRBD1 (5 bases). The germline gives CDR1 MNHEY, CDR2 SMNVEV (reference sequence). The V end was cut by 4 bases, the J end by 0 bases, with 10 bases between. This CDR3 has 16 amino acids. CDR3: CASSSRQTSGANVLTF. CDR3 in DNA: TGTGCCAGCAGTTCACGACAGACCTCTGGGGCCAACGTCCTGACTTTC. Full variable domain (outside the CDR3, taken from reference TRBV27 and TRBJ2-6): EAQVTQNPRYLITVTGKKLTVTCSQNMNHEYMSWYRQDPGLGLRQIYYSMNVEVTDKGDVPEGYKVSRKEKRNFPLILESPSPNQTSLYFCASSSRQTSGANVLTFGAGSRLTVL.